Following are 12 T cell receptor beta chains from one sample sequenced in a study of T cell responses to AZD1222 COVID-19 vaccine. The method was immunoSEQ multiplex PCR; TCRdb's version includes in-frame clones alone and lacks a portion of them. The table has 100,000 to 150,000 clones, approximately 91% seen once; the top ten hold less than 1.3%. The material sequenced was peripheral blood, taken 28 days after the second AZD1222 dose. All receptors derive from an adult who received the AZD1222 COVID-19 vaccine.

The chain has TRBV6-4 and TRBJ2-1; no clear D gene. V was pared by 2 bases and J by 2 bases, with 7 bases between. Per germline, CDR1 MRHNA and CDR2 SNTAGT. The length of the CDR3 is 14 residues. In DNA form, the CDR3 reads TGTGCCAGCAGTGACCAAGGGCCCTACAATGAGCAGTTCTTC. It translates to CASSDQGPYNEQFF.

V gene TRBV5-8 combines with J gene TRBJ1-1; D remains unclear. V was clipped by 2 bases and J by 10 bases, with 15 bases between them. The CDR3 is made up of 13 amino acids. In germline, CDR1 is SGHTS, CDR2 YDEGEE. CDR3 sequence (DNA): TGTGCCAGCAGCTTTTTTCCCAATGAGGGAGCTTTCTTT. It encodes CASSFFPNEGAFF.

The J gene is TRBJ1-1, the V gene TRBV19, with 9 bases lining up with TRBD1. The CDR3 covers 16 residues. With 2 bases clipped from V and 5 bases from J, the junction kept 9 bases outside the gene matches. The germline gives CDR1 LNHDA, CDR2 SQIVND (reference sequence). This CDR3 is CASSISYRGPGTEAFF. The CDR3 DNA reads as TGTGCCAGTAGTATATCTTACAGGGGGCCGGGAACTGAAGCTTTCTTT. The variable domain in full, completed from reference TRBV19 and TRBJ1-1, reads DGGITQSPKYLFRKEGQNVTLSCEQNLNHDAMYWYRQDPGQGLRLIYYSQIVNDFQKGDIAEGYSVSREKKESFPLTVTSAQKNPTAFYLCASSISYRGPGTEAFFGQGTRLTVV.

CDR3 bases: TGCGCCAGCAGCTATGACAGGGGGCTAGATACGCAGTATTTT. The encoded protein is CASSYDRGLDTQYF. The chain links TRBV5-1 to TRBJ2-3; 10 bases line up with TRBD1. Unmatched junction bases numbered 3, after V lost 3 bases and J lost 5 bases. The CDR3 sequence is 14 residues long. The germline V gene encodes CDR1 SGHRS and CDR2 YFSETQ.

This chain uses TRBV7-9 with TRBJ1-1; 7 positions match TRBD1. The CDR3 covers 15 residues. With V trimmed by 3 bases and J by 0 bases, 4 bases remained unmatched. In germline, CDR1 is SEHNR, CDR2 FQNEAQ (reference sequence). In DNA form, the CDR3 reads TGTGCCAGCAGCTTGCGACAGGGTGTGAACACTGAAGCTTTCTTT. Translation gives CASSLRQGVNTEAFF.

The chain uses TRBV3-1 (or the pseudogene TRBV3-2) and TRBJ1-1; maybe TRBD1 (5 bases). This CDR3 region has 14 residues. The V gene lost 1 base and the J gene lost 4 bases, with 10 bases spanning the gap. The germline V gene has CDR1 LGHDT and CDR2 YNNKEL (reference sequence). CDR3 sequence (DNA): TGTGCCAGCAGCCAAGTTGTCGGGGGCACTGAAGCTTTCTTT. Its protein product is CASSQVVGGTEAFF.

This chain connects TRBV28 to TRBJ1-5; D uncertain. V was clipped by 5 bases and J by 5 bases, with 13 bases between them. The length of the CDR3 is 14 residues. From germline, CDR1 is MDHEN and CDR2 SYDVKM. The CDR3 nucleotides are TGTGCCAGCAGTCCCGCCTTGGCGCATCAGCCCCAGCATTTT. Protein product: CASSPALAHQPQHF.

This chain uses TRBV5-1 with TRBJ2-5; 7 positions match TRBD1. This CDR3 comprises 14 residues. V shed 5 bases and J 2 bases; nucleotides not matched to a gene: 6. Germline V lookup: CDR1 SGHRS, CDR2 YFSETQ. CDR3 bases: TGCGCCAGCAGTCGGGACAGCCAACAAGAGACCCAGTACTTC. Translating it yields CASSRDSQQETQYF.

CDR3 coding DNA: TGTGCCAGTAGTTGGGGTCGGATGGATCAGCCCCAGCATTTT. It is translated as CASSWGRMDQPQHF. The genes are TRBV19 and TRBJ1-5, with no clear D. The CDR3 loop spans 14 amino acids. V gave up 5 bases and J gave up 5 bases, with 13 bases separating them. Germline V gene sequence: CDR1 LNHDA, CDR2 SQIVND (reference sequence).

The CDR3 nucleotides read TGTGCCAGCAGCCCCGGACTGAGTTATGGCTACACCTTC. Amino acid sequence: CASSPGLSYGYTF. The chain combines TRBV14 with TRBJ1-2; D is unresolved. Trimming shortened V by 4 bases and J by 5 bases, and 11 bases separated the two germline ends. The CDR3 is made up of 13 amino acids. Germline V CDR1 and CDR2: SGHDN, FVKESK.

The gene calls are TRBV7-9 and TRBJ2-3; D call uncertain. V gave up 5 bases and J gave up 4 bases, with 13 bases separating them. The CDR3 has 14 amino acids. Germline CDR1 SEHNR, CDR2 FQNEAQ (reference sequence). CDR3 in amino acids: CASSEDLIADTQYF. CDR3 bases: TGTGCCAGCAGCGAGGATCTAATAGCAGATACGCAGTATTTT.

The chain carries TRBV10-3 and TRBJ1-5; the D is unclear. Looked up from germline, CDR1 is ENHRY and CDR2 is SYGVKD. V shed 6 bases and J shed 0 bases, with 9 bases lying between them. CDR3 length: 14 amino acids. CDR3 bases: TGTGCCATCAGCCCGGAACCTAGCAATCAGCCCCAGCATTTT. It codes for CAISPEPSNQPQHF.